The 30 T cell receptor beta chains listed next were all sequenced from one sample in a study of blood T cell repertoires in COVID-19. TCRdb's copy holds only in-frame clones and misses some; the assay was immunoSEQ multiplex PCR. The table records 20,000 to 30,000 clones, 82% of them present only once. Sample: peripheral blood. These TCRs come from a human donor in a cohort sampled during active COVID-19.

The rearrangement links TRBV5-1 to TRBJ1-2; 7 nucleotides agree with TRBD1. Unmatched junction bases numbered 6, after V lost 0 bases and J lost 1 base. Germline lookup yields CDR1 SGHRS and CDR2 YFSETQ. This CDR3 comprises 16 residues. The CDR3 region has the DNA TGCGCCAGCAGCTTGGTTCGGGACAGTCTTAACTATGGCTACACCTTC. This codes for CASSLVRDSLNYGYTF. The variable domain in full, completed from reference TRBV5-1 and TRBJ1-2, reads KAGVTQTPRYLIKTRGQQVTLSCSPISGHRSVSWYQQTPGQGLQFLFEYFSETQRNKGNFPGRFSGRQFSNSRSEMNVSTLELGDSALYLCASSLVRDSLNYGYTFGSGTRLTVV.

J is TRBJ1-3 and V is TRBV5-1; 9 bases are shared with TRBD1. Germline V lookup: CDR1 SGHRS, CDR2 YFSETQ. This CDR3 is built from 14 residues. J lost 4 bases, V lost 2 bases, and 1 base had no gene match. The CDR3 bases are TGCGCCAGCAGCTTAGGGACAGGGGGAAACACCATATATTTT. It yields the protein CASSLGTGGNTIYF.

This chain links TRBV11-3 with TRBJ2-1; 8 bases align to TRBD2. Trimming cost V 8 bases and J 7 bases; bases outside gene matches: 13. Per the germline V gene, CDR1 is SGHNT and CDR2 is YENEEA. CDR3 length: 15 amino acids. The CDR3 nucleotides read TGTGCCAGCCAGTTAGTGCGGGAGGATTGTAATGAGCAGTTCTTC. Its protein product is CASQLVREDCNEQFF. The full variable domain, its missing parts supplied by reference TRBV11-3 and TRBJ2-1, is EAGVVQSPRYKIIEKKQPVAFWCNPISGHNTLYWYLQNLGQGPELLIRYENEEAVDDSQLPKDRFSAERLKGVDSTLKIQPAELGDSAVYLCASQLVREDCNEQFFGPGTRLTVL.

V and J are TRBV5-1 and TRBJ2-1; 8 positions match TRBD2. CDR3 length: 16 amino acids. Trimming cost V 4 bases and J 4 bases; bases outside gene matches: 10. Germline values: CDR1 SGHRS, CDR2 YFSETQ. CDR3 region: CASSPGGAGGYNEQFF. The CDR3 DNA is TGCGCCAGCAGCCCGGGGGGCGCGGGGGGTTACAATGAGCAGTTCTTC.

The chain carries TRBV18 and TRBJ1-4; 10 bases match TRBD1. CDR3 length: 13 amino acids. V shed 8 bases and J 8 bases; nucleotides not matched to a gene: 5. Germline CDR1 and CDR2: KGHSH and LQKENI. DNA of the CDR3: TGTGCCAGCACTCCGGACAGGGGGGAAAAACTGTTTTTT. Protein product: CASTPDRGEKLFF.

This chain links TRBV28 with TRBJ1-2; 7 nucleotides align to TRBD1. The CDR3 is made up of 14 amino acids. In germline, CDR1 is MDHEN, CDR2 SYDVKM. Germline trimming cut 1 base from V and 9 bases from J; bases unmatched to any gene: 8. CDR3 coding DNA: TGTGCCAGCAGTTTATTCCTACAGGGGACGAGCTACACCTTC. It is translated as CASSLFLQGTSYTF.

This rearrangement joins TRBV27 to TRBJ1-3; D possibly corresponds to TRBD1 (6 bases). CDR1 is MNHEY, CDR2 SMNVEV, per germline (reference sequence). Trimming pared 3 bases from V and 4 bases from J, leaving 10 bases between. The length of the CDR3 is 14 residues. The CDR3 DNA reads TGTGCCAGCAGTTTCCAGGGGCCCGGAAACACCATATATTTT. Translation: CASSFQGPGNTIYF.

The rearrangement uses TRBV19 and TRBJ2-5; a possible D gene is TRBD1 (5 bases). The CDR3 runs to 14 residues. Looked up from germline, CDR1 is LNHDA and CDR2 is SQIVND (reference sequence). V was shortened by 1 base and J by 2 bases, with 8 bases between the two germline ends. The CDR3 DNA follows: TGTGCCAGTAGTATAGGGGGCAGTCAAGAGACCCAGTACTTC. Its translation is CASSIGGSQETQYF.

V usage is TRBV29-1 and J usage is TRBJ2-5; no firm D call. The ends were cut back, 4 bases at V and 3 bases at J, with 9 bases in the middle. Germline V CDR1 and CDR2: SQVTM, ANQGSEA. This CDR3 has 12 amino acids. CDR3 protein: CSVGRMEETQYF. The CDR3 DNA reads as TGCAGCGTTGGTAGAATGGAAGAGACCCAGTACTTC. The full variable domain, with the rest looked up from reference TRBV29-1 and TRBJ2-5, is SAVISQKPSRDICQRGTSLTIQCQVDSQVTMMFWYRQQPGQSLTLIATANQGSEATYESGFVIDKFPISRPNLTFSTLTVSNMSPEDSSIYLCSVGRMEETQYFGPGTRLLVL.

This clone was seen a single time. The chain links TRBV7-2 to TRBJ2-2, with D possibly TRBD1 on 6 matching bases. V was clipped by 2 bases and J by 7 bases, with 11 bases between them. Germline assignment: CDR1 SGHTA and CDR2 FQGNSA. The CDR3 has 14 amino acids. This CDR3 is CASSLSGAGGELFF. Here the CDR3 DNA reads TGTGCCAGCAGCTTATCAGGGGCCGGCGGGGAGCTGTTTTTT.

The CDR3 bases are TGTGCCAGCAGTTACAAAGTGCGGGGGGGCCGCGCAGATACGCAGTATTTT. Its translation is CASSYKVRGGRADTQYF. The genes are TRBV6-2 or TRBV6-3 and TRBJ2-3; 9 bases align to TRBD2. Per germline, CDR1 MNHEY and CDR2 SVGEGT. The CDR3 contains 17 residues. Unmatched junction bases numbered 10, after V lost 2 bases and J lost 4 bases.

V gene TRBV5-1 combines with J gene TRBJ1-1; D is unclear. The CDR3 runs 12 residues. Germline CDR1 SGHRS, CDR2 YFSETQ. V dropped 0 bases and J dropped 5 bases, with 5 bases sitting between them. The CDR3 coding sequence is TGCGCCAGCAGCTTGGACAAGACTGAAGCTTTCTTT. Translated: CASSLDKTEAFF.

This clone appeared a single time. The chain employs TRBV3-1 (or the pseudogene TRBV3-2) and TRBJ2-5; 7 bases are shared with TRBD2. The germline gives CDR1 LGHDT, CDR2 YNNKEL (reference sequence). Trimming took 1 base from V and 7 from J; bases not matched to a gene: 3. The CDR3 loop spans 13 amino acids. This chain's CDR3 is CASSQGWGGTQYF. CDR3 coding DNA: TGTGCCAGCAGCCAAGGCTGGGGGGGGACCCAGTACTTC.

The chain recombines TRBV6-2 or TRBV6-3 with TRBJ1-2, with D possibly matching TRBD1 (6 bases). Germline V gene lookup returns CDR1 MNHEY and CDR2 SVGEGT. CDR3 size: 12 residues. Deletions cut 2 bases from V and 8 bases from J, with 9 bases between. The CDR3 loop reads CASSYEGDGYTF. The CDR3 coding sequence is TGTGCCAGCAGTTACGAGGGGGACGGCTACACCTTC.

As concerns this clone: The same CDR3 is also encoded by other DNA sequences in this sample. The J gene is TRBJ1-5, the V gene TRBV7-2; 7 nucleotides align to TRBD1. Germline CDR1 SGHTA, CDR2 FQGNSA. V trimming: 5 bases; J trimming: 2 bases; junction bases outside the gene matches: 3. This CDR3 contains 14 residues. In DNA form, the CDR3 reads TGTGCCAGCAGCCCCGGACAGGGCAATCAGCCCCAGCATTTT. This encodes CASSPGQGNQPQHF. The whole variable domain, remainder taken from reference TRBV7-2 and TRBJ1-5, is GAGVSQSPSNKVTEKGKDVELRCDPISGHTALYWYRQSLGQGLEFLIYFQGNSAPDKSGLPSDRFSAERTGGSVSTLTIQRTQQEDSAVYLCASSPGQGNQPQHFGDGTRLSIL.

This chain uses TRBV19 with TRBJ1-1; D is undetermined. The CDR3 is 14 amino acids. Trimming removed 3 bases at V and 1 base at J, with 9 bases between. Germline V gene data show CDR1 as LNHDA and CDR2 as SQIVND (reference sequence). CDR3 in DNA: TGTGCCAGTAGTATTATAGGCGGGAACACTGAAGCTTTCTTT. Residues: CASSIIGGNTEAFF.

V gene TRBV19 combines with J gene TRBJ1-5; D is unclear. CDR1 is LNHDA and CDR2 is SQIVND in the germline V gene (reference sequence). The ends were cut back, 5 bases at V and 6 bases at J, with 11 bases in the middle. The CDR3 runs to 13 residues. The CDR3, as DNA: TGTGCCAGTAGTGCAAATGCGGGTCAGCCCCAGCATTTT. It codes for CASSANAGQPQHF.

V gene TRBV6-6 combines with J gene TRBJ2-5, with D possibly being TRBD1 (6 bases). Between the trimmed V and J ends, which lost 0 bases and 2 bases, there was a span of 10 bases. The CDR3 contains 15 residues. Germline V CDR1 and CDR2: MNHNY, SVGAGI (reference sequence). The CDR3 DNA sequence: TGTGCCAGCAGTTACTCGGGGGCAGAACAAGAGACCCAGTACTTC. Translating gives CASSYSGAEQETQYF.

This chain uses TRBV29-1 with TRBJ2-7; D not resolved. Deletions cut 4 bases from V and 4 bases from J, with 8 bases between. This CDR3 is built from 11 residues. Germline V gene data show CDR1 as SQVTM and CDR2 as ANQGSEA. This CDR3 is CSVAWSYEQYF. In DNA form, the CDR3 reads TGCAGCGTTGCTTGGAGTTACGAGCAGTACTTC.

This clone has just one count. The chain combines TRBV24-1 with TRBJ2-1; 8 bases match TRBD1. From germline, CDR1 is KGHDR and CDR2 SFDVKD. V lost 4 bases to trimming and J lost 8 bases; unmatched junction nucleotides: 21. This CDR3 is built from 19 residues. CDR3 residues: CATSDQGQGRSTGVDEQFF. In DNA form, the CDR3 reads TGTGCCACCAGTGACCAAGGACAGGGAAGATCTACGGGGGTCGATGAGCAGTTCTTC.

This clone was seen a single time. This chain joins TRBV21-1 and TRBJ2-7; no DNA check was done on the table's D call, TRBD1. TRBV21-1 is a known pseudogene. The CDR3 contains 14 residues. The CDR3: CASSRDSYSYEQYF. The CDR3 bases are TGTGCCAGCAGCCGGGACAGTTACTCCTACGAGCAGTACTTC.

CDR3 bases: TGTGCCAGCACCCAAAGGGAGCGGGTGAACACCGGGGAGCTGTTTTTT. Translating gives CASTQRERVNTGELFF. The rearrangement links TRBV11-2 to TRBJ2-2; TRBD2 might be the D (6 bases). The CDR3 length is 16 residues. The germline gives CDR1 SGHAT, CDR2 FQNNGV. Trimming removed 7 bases from V and 1 base from J, with 16 bases in between. Drawing the rest from reference TRBV11-2 and TRBJ2-2, the complete variable domain is EAGVAQSPRYKIIEKRQSVAFWCNPISGHATLYWYQQILGQGPKLLIQFQNNGVVDDSQLPKDRFSAERLKGVDSTLKIQPAKLEDSAVYLCASTQRERVNTGELFFGEGSRLTVL.

The rearrangement links TRBV29-1 to TRBJ1-2, with D unclear. The V and J ends lost 2 bases and 0 bases respectively, with 7 bases between them. The germline gives CDR1 SQVTM, CDR2 ANQGSEA. The CDR3 extends over 13 amino acids. CDR3 DNA: TGCAGCGTTGAAACGGGGACTAACTATGGCTACACCTTC. Translation gives CSVETGTNYGYTF.

The chain carries TRBV5-1 and TRBJ1-5, with 7 bases matching TRBD1. The J segment lost 2 bases and the V segment lost 2 bases, leaving 1 base of the junction unmatched. The germline V gene has CDR1 SGHRS and CDR2 YFSETQ. The CDR3 runs to 14 residues. CDR3 DNA: TGCGCCAGCAGCTTAACAGGGGGCAATCAGCCCCAGCATTTT. Its protein is CASSLTGGNQPQHF.

This clone was detected only once. This CDR3 is CASSLVRTGIGPGSGGYTF. DNA for the CDR3: TGTGCCAGCAGCTTAGTTAGGACAGGTATCGGCCCAGGGTCTGGAGGCTACACCTTC. This rearrangement joins TRBV11-2 to TRBJ1-2; 7 bases align to TRBD1. J lost 8 bases, V lost 1 base, and 22 bases had no gene match. Looked up from germline, CDR1 is SGHAT and CDR2 is FQNNGV. The CDR3 totals 19 residues. The full variable domain, completed using reference TRBV11-2 and TRBJ1-2, is EAGVAQSPRYKIIEKRQSVAFWCNPISGHATLYWYQQILGQGPKLLIQFQNNGVVDDSQLPKDRFSAERLKGVDSTLKIQPAKLEDSAVYLCASSLVRTGIGPGSGGYTFGSGTRLTVV.

V and J are TRBV6-5 and TRBJ1-1; 8 bases fit TRBD1. From germline, CDR1 is MNHEY and CDR2 SVGAGI. After removal of 6 bases from V and 4 bases from J, the junction contained 4 bases not matched to a gene. The CDR3 is 13 amino acids. In DNA form, the CDR3 reads TGTGCCAGCAGCGCAACAGGGGGCACTGAAGCTTTCTTT. Encoded protein: CASSATGGTEAFF.

The CDR3 sequence is CASSLTWDSMKGDGYTF. Written as DNA, the CDR3 is TGTGCCAGCAGTTTAACGTGGGACAGTATGAAAGGAGATGGCTACACCTTC. This chain joins TRBV27 and TRBJ1-2; 7 bases line up with TRBD1. The V segment lost 2 bases and the J segment 6 bases; nucleotides outside the gene matches: 15. This CDR3 is built from 17 residues. CDR1 is MNHEY and CDR2 is SMNVEV in the germline V gene (reference sequence).

This clone was counted only a few times. Here the CDR3 reads CASSSGDRRTGELFF. The DNA of the CDR3 is TGTGCCAGCAGCTCAGGAGACAGACGCACCGGGGAGCTGTTTTTT. The rearrangement uses TRBV7-2 and TRBJ2-2, with D possibly matching TRBD1 (5 bases). CDR1 is SGHTA, CDR2 FQGNSA, per germline. There are 15 residues in the CDR3. The V end was cut by 4 bases, the J end by 4 bases, with 13 bases between.

This rearrangement joins TRBV23-1 to TRBJ2-4, with 7 bases fitting TRBD1. TRBV23-1 has ORF status, its function being uncertain. CDR3 length: 14 amino acids. V was pared by 2 bases and J by 8 bases, with 6 bases of the junction left unmatched. CDR3 nucleotide sequence: TGCGCCAGCAGTCAAGACGACAGGGTTCACATTCAGTACTTC. Amino acids: CASSQDDRVHIQYF.

The chain employs TRBV4-1 and TRBJ2-5; D perhaps matches TRBD1 (5 bases). The CDR3 has 14 residues. Per the germline V gene, CDR1 is MGHRA and CDR2 is YSYEKL. Trimming took 2 bases from V and 5 from J, leaving 12 bases between them. The CDR3 sequence: CASSQPGSGETQYF. DNA of the CDR3: TGCGCCAGCAGCCAACCGGGCTCAGGGGAGACCCAGTACTTC.